These 30 T cell receptor beta chains were sequenced from one sample in a study of cytomegalovirus exposure and HLA in healthy donors. PCR involved 60 Vbeta and 13 Jbeta primers. Produced via immunoSEQ multiplex PCR; TCRdb's table is partial and in-frame only. The sample records some 150,000 clones, approximately 80% being singletons. The sample was PBMCs. The receptors come from a woman in her forties or fifties in good health and CMV-seropositive.

Only a few counts were recorded for this clone. The chain couples TRBV6-4 to TRBJ2-3; D is ambiguous. Germline CDR1 reads MRHNA; CDR2 reads SNTAGT. The CDR3 covers 13 residues. V shed 2 bases and J shed 8 bases, with 11 bases lying between them. In nucleotides, the CDR3 is TGTGCCAGCAGTGACGGTCTAGTGGCTACGCAGTATTTT. Translated: CASSDGLVATQYF.

J is TRBJ1-5 and V is TRBV7-8, with no clear D. The germline gives CDR1 SGHVS, CDR2 FQNEAQ. This CDR3 is 13 amino acids long. V was trimmed by 2 bases and J by 6 bases, leaving 8 bases between them. The CDR3 DNA sequence: TGTGCCAGCAGCTTATCGTTGAGTCAGCCCCAGCATTTT. This sequence encodes CASSLSLSQPQHF.

V and J are TRBV5-6 and TRBJ2-7, with a possible D match to TRBD1 (6 bases). Deletions cut 4 bases from V and 0 bases from J, with 14 bases between. CDR3 length: 15 residues. Germline V gene data show CDR1 as SGHDT and CDR2 as YYEEEE. In DNA, the CDR3 is TGTGCCAGCAGCCTAGGGGGTGGGGTCTCCTACGAGCAGTACTTC. It translates to CASSLGGGVSYEQYF.

The V call is TRBV7-2, the J call TRBJ2-3, with D possibly matching TRBD2 (5 bases). Germline values: CDR1 SGHTA, CDR2 FQGNSA. The CDR3 sequence is 16 residues long. The ends were cut back, 1 base at V and 1 base at J, with 12 bases in the middle. CDR3 amino acids: CASSLVGVGGTDTQYF. The DNA of the CDR3 is TGTGCCAGCAGCTTAGTTGGGGTCGGGGGCACAGATACGCAGTATTTT.

A few counts support this clone. The chain joins TRBV11-2 to TRBJ2-5; D perhaps matches TRBD1 (6 bases). Germline values: CDR1 SGHAT, CDR2 FQNNGV. With 3 bases removed from V and 5 bases from J, the gap between germline ends came to 10 bases. This CDR3 is built from 13 residues. CDR3 residues: CASSFSGVETQYF. CDR3 DNA: TGTGCCAGCAGCTTCTCAGGGGTGGAGACCCAGTACTTC.

The chain is built from TRBV5-1 and TRBJ2-3, with a tentative D call TRBD1 (6 bases). The CDR3 spans 14 residues. CDR1 SGHRS and CDR2 YFSETQ come from the germline V gene. Trimming removed 2 bases from V and 3 bases from J, with 10 bases in between. The CDR3 DNA follows: TGCGCCAGCAGCTTCGATAGGGGGACAGATACGCAGTATTTT. Translating gives CASSFDRGTDTQYF.

On this clone: Other DNA sequences in this specimen translate into the identical CDR3. The V call is TRBV5-1, the J call TRBJ2-3; 7 bases are a match to TRBD2. V was clipped by 0 bases and J by 4 bases; unmatched bases: 2. Germline V lookup: CDR1 SGHRS, CDR2 YFSETQ. The CDR3 consists of 14 residues. The CDR3 sequence: CASSLGLAADTQYF. Written as DNA, the CDR3 is TGCGCCAGCAGCTTGGGTCTAGCGGCAGATACGCAGTATTTT.

The V and J genes are TRBV10-3 and TRBJ2-3, with 8 bases aligning to TRBD2. V dropped 2 bases and J dropped 4; count of bases not matched to a gene: 2. Per germline, CDR1 ENHRY and CDR2 SYGVKD. The CDR3 totals 14 residues. The CDR3 sequence: CAISEREGADTQYF. The CDR3 nucleotides read TGTGCCATCAGTGAGCGGGAGGGTGCAGATACGCAGTATTTT.

This clone was detected a few times. The chain joins TRBV28 to TRBJ2-7; a possible D gene is TRBD1 (5 bases). V was shortened by 6 bases and J by 5 bases, with 17 bases between the two germline ends. This CDR3 is built from 14 residues. Germline CDR1 reads MDHEN; CDR2 reads SYDVKM. The CDR3 loop is CASRAGRIIDEQYF. DNA of the CDR3: TGTGCCAGCAGAGCAGGGCGTATAATTGACGAGCAGTACTTC.

The chain carries TRBV2 and TRBJ2-3; 11 bases are shared with TRBD2. The CDR3 sequence is 16 residues long. The V gene end was trimmed by 2 bases and the J gene end by 1 base; junction bases not matched to a gene: 2. Germline CDR1 SNHLY, CDR2 FYNNEI. CDR3 amino acids: CASSEPGLAGTDTQYF. In nucleotides, the CDR3 is TGTGCCAGCAGTGAACCGGGACTAGCGGGCACAGATACGCAGTATTTT.

The V call is TRBV6-5, the J call TRBJ2-1, with a possible D match to TRBD1 (5 bases). The CDR3 is 13 amino acids. CDR1 and CDR2 from the germline V gene are MNHEY and SVGAGI. The V gene lost 0 bases and the J gene lost 11 bases, with 11 bases spanning the gap. CDR3 sequence reads: CASSYSVLGQQFF. The CDR3 region has the DNA TGTGCCAGCAGTTACTCGGTCTTGGGGCAGCAGTTCTTC.

In its sample, this clone was seen a few times. This chain links TRBV27 with TRBJ2-3; TRBD2 matches at 7 bases. This CDR3 spans 16 amino acids. CDR1 is MNHEY, CDR2 SMNVEV, per germline (reference sequence). The J segment lost 0 bases and the V segment lost 2 bases, leaving 5 bases of the junction unmatched. CDR3 amino acids: CASSLALAASTDTQYF. CDR3 DNA sequence: TGTGCCAGCAGTTTAGCCCTAGCGGCTAGCACAGATACGCAGTATTTT.

The CDR3 is CASSSTKLAGGYEQYF. For the CDR3, the DNA is TGTGCCAGCAGCTCGACGAAACTAGCGGGGGGCTACGAGCAGTACTTC. The chain carries TRBV7-2 and TRBJ2-7; TRBD2 matches 12 bases. The CDR3 extends over 16 amino acids. Per the germline V gene, CDR1 is SGHTA and CDR2 is FQGNSA. Trimming cost V 4 bases and J 3 bases; bases outside gene matches: 7.

The chain employs TRBV7-2 and TRBJ2-1, with D uncertain. The V gene lost 1 base and the J gene lost 7 bases, with 8 bases spanning the gap. The CDR3 covers 13 residues. CDR1 and CDR2 (germline): SGHTA, FQGNSA. CDR3 sequence (DNA): TGTGCCAGCAGCTTAGGCCGCCTAAATGAGCAGTTCTTC. This codes for CASSLGRLNEQFF.

This rearrangement joins TRBV7-2 to TRBJ2-5, with D perhaps matching TRBD2 (6 bases). CDR3 size: 13 residues. Per the germline V gene, CDR1 is SGHTA and CDR2 is FQGNSA. Trimming took 9 bases from V and 4 from J, leaving 15 bases between them. The CDR3 is CASCLGGTETQYF. CDR3 DNA: TGTGCCAGTTGCTTGGGGGGTACAGAGACCCAGTACTTC.

V and J are TRBV7-2 and TRBJ2-1; 9 positions match TRBD1. Germline CDR1 SGHTA, CDR2 FQGNSA. The CDR3 covers 14 residues. The J segment lost 7 bases and the V segment lost 6 bases, leaving 7 bases of the junction unmatched. The CDR3 protein is CASSPNRGQNEQFF. The CDR3, as DNA: TGTGCCAGCAGTCCGAACAGGGGGCAGAATGAGCAGTTCTTC. Filled out from reference TRBV7-2 and TRBJ2-1, the complete variable domain reads GAGVSQSPSNKVTEKGKDVELRCDPISGHTALYWYRQSLGQGLEFLIYFQGNSAPDKSGLPSDRFSAERTGGSVSTLTIQRTQQEDSAVYLCASSPNRGQNEQFFGPGTRLTVL.

Only one count was recorded for this clone. The chain uses TRBV6-6 and TRBJ2-3, with TRBD2 identical over 12 bases. Trimming cost V 11 bases and J 4 bases; bases outside gene matches: 13. The CDR3 totals 16 residues. Germline assignment: CDR1 MNHNY and CDR2 SVGAGI (reference sequence). CDR3 DNA sequence: TGTGCCCTAATTGGGGCTAGCGGGGGGGCCCCAGATACGCAGTATTTT. Translated: CALIGASGGAPDTQYF.

J is TRBJ2-5 and V is TRBV10-3; possibly TRBD2 for D (5 bases). The CDR3 spans 14 residues. Germline lookup yields CDR1 ENHRY and CDR2 SYGVKD. The V end lost 3 bases, the J end lost 7 bases, and 15 bases lay between the germline ends. CDR3 residues: CAISEGSDRRTQYF. CDR3 DNA sequence: TGTGCCATCAGTGAAGGGAGCGACCGTAGGACCCAGTACTTC.

This clone was detected only once. This chain connects TRBV5-4 to TRBJ2-1; D is perhaps TRBD2 (5 bases). Germline V gene lookup returns CDR1 SGHNT and CDR2 YYREEE (reference sequence). With 3 bases removed from V and 0 bases from J, the gap between germline ends came to 10 bases. This CDR3 is built from 15 residues. Here the CDR3 DNA reads TGTGCCAGCAGCTGGGGTGGGAGCTCCTACAATGAGCAGTTCTTC. Protein: CASSWGGSSYNEQFF.

This chain joins TRBV5-1 and TRBJ2-7, with 9 bases that match TRBD2. Germline V gives CDR1 SGHRS, CDR2 YFSETQ. V dropped 4 bases and J dropped 1; count of bases not matched to a gene: 9. CDR3 size: 16 residues. The CDR3 here is CASSPGGGGASYEQYF. CDR3 sequence (DNA): TGCGCCAGCAGCCCGGGCGGCGGGGGGGCGTCCTACGAGCAGTACTTC.

This rearrangement joins TRBV28 to TRBJ2-3; a possible D gene is TRBD2 (5 bases). Trimming shortened V by 4 bases and J by 3 bases, and 14 bases separated the two germline ends. Germline values: CDR1 MDHEN, CDR2 SYDVKM. There are 15 residues in the CDR3. The CDR3 here is CASSSPWTGTDTQYF. DNA for the CDR3: TGTGCCAGCAGTTCGCCTTGGACTGGTACAGATACGCAGTATTTT.

This clone was observed a few times. This chain uses TRBV19 with TRBJ1-1; 7 bases align to TRBD1. V shed 4 bases, J shed 1 base, and the junction held 9 bases outside the gene matches. CDR1 LNHDA and CDR2 SQIVND come from the germline V gene (reference sequence). The CDR3 covers 16 residues. The CDR3 nucleotides are TGTGCCAGTAGTACACCCACAGGGGCGAGGAACACTGAAGCTTTCTTT. It codes for CASSTPTGARNTEAFF.

This clone was seen a handful of times. The rearrangement links TRBV5-1 to TRBJ2-3; 10 bases map to TRBD1. CDR1 and CDR2 from the germline V gene are SGHRS and YFSETQ. V dropped 3 bases and J dropped 1; count of bases not matched to a gene: 2. The CDR3 loop spans 15 amino acids. This CDR3 is CASSWDRGGTDTQYF. CDR3 sequence (DNA): TGCGCCAGCAGCTGGGACAGGGGAGGCACAGATACGCAGTATTTT.

CDR3 coding DNA: TGTGCCAGTAGAACTCAGGGGAGCACCATATATTTT. Translated, it gives CASRTQGSTIYF. This sequence joins TRBV28 and TRBJ1-3, with TRBD1 as a possible D gene (6 bases). Germline V gene lookup returns CDR1 MDHEN and CDR2 SYDVKM. There are 12 residues in the CDR3. Trimming took 9 bases from V and 9 from J, leaving 15 bases between them.

This clone was seen more than once but under ten times. The V gene is TRBV9, the J gene TRBJ1-1; weak D call: TRBD1 (6 bases). The CDR3 sequence is 15 residues long. Trimming cost V 2 bases and J 1 base, with 12 bases left between them. Germline V lookup: CDR1 SGDLS, CDR2 YYNGEE. CDR3 in amino acids: CASSVSGAPNTEAFF. The CDR3 DNA reads TGTGCCAGCAGCGTTTCAGGGGCCCCGAACACTGAAGCTTTCTTT.

The chain recombines TRBV25-1 with TRBJ2-2, with 7 bases matching TRBD1. Losses at the gene ends were 2 bases for V and 1 base for J; bases not matched to a gene: 4. The V gene's germline CDR1 is MGHDK and CDR2 SYGVNS. The CDR3 totals 16 residues. CDR3 DNA: TGTGCCAGCAGTGAAGGAGGACAGGTGAACACCGGGGAGCTGTTTTTT. It codes for CASSEGGQVNTGELFF.

This chain links TRBV4-2 with TRBJ2-1; tentatively, D is TRBD2 (7 bases). CDR1 LGHNA and CDR2 YNFKEQ come from the germline V gene. Trimming left V 0 bases short and J 7 bases short, with 19 bases between. This CDR3 has 17 amino acids. The CDR3 DNA reads TGTGCCAGCAGCCAAGAGGTCTATCGAGGGGGGGGTAATGAGCAGTTCTTC. Translating gives CASSQEVYRGGGNEQFF.

J is TRBJ1-6 and V is TRBV7-2; no firm D call. Between the trimmed V and J ends, which lost 1 base and 4 bases, there was a span of 14 bases. The CDR3 contains 17 residues. Germline loops: CDR1 SGHTA, CDR2 FQGNSA. CDR3 DNA sequence: TGTGCCAGCAGCTTAGATTGGGCAGAAGTTTATAATTCACCCCTCCACTTT. Amino acids: CASSLDWAEVYNSPLHF.

The chain carries TRBV13 and TRBJ2-7; 8 positions agree with TRBD1. V lost 0 bases to trimming and J lost 4 bases; unmatched junction nucleotides: 23. The CDR3 contains 21 residues. The germline CDR1 and CDR2 sequences are PRHDT and FYEKMQ (reference sequence). CDR3 in DNA: TGTGCCAGCAGCTTAGGCCCCCCGGGACAGGAACGAGACCCGTTATTATACGAGCAGTACTTC. Amino acid sequence: CASSLGPPGQERDPLLYEQYF.

This rearrangement joins TRBV2 to TRBJ2-5, with 11 bases fitting TRBD2. The CDR3 has 16 amino acids. Germline CDR1 SNHLY, CDR2 FYNNEI. J lost 5 bases, V lost 2 bases, and 7 bases had no gene match. The CDR3 coding sequence is TGTGCCAGCAGTGAACGACTAGCGGGGTCAATGGAGACCCAGTACTTC. As protein: CASSERLAGSMETQYF.